The entry below gives a single TCR beta chain sequence along with its context. The data belong to a study of cytomegalovirus exposure and HLA in healthy donors. About the study: In a later analysis, it was reported that the approximately 110 validation repertoires had been produced on the same platform as the roughly 700 repertoires belonging to the first cohort.

TCRdb keeps only in-frame clones here, not all; method: immunoSEQ multiplex PCR. The data show 85,000 to 95,000 clones, 96% seen once. Germline V gene lookup returns CDR1 SGHAT and CDR2 FQNNGV. The trim removed 5 bases at V and 2 bases at J, leaving 8 bases unmatched. The CDR3 runs 18 residues. The TCR was taken from a young man in good health and CMV-seronegative. J is TRBJ2-1 and V is TRBV11-2; TRBD2 matches at 14 bases. Source material: PBMCs. CDR3 region: CASSLQGLAGAPYNEQFF. The CDR3 coding sequence is TGTGCCAGCAGCCTCCAGGGACTAGCGGGAGCGCCCTACAATGAGCAGTTCTTC.